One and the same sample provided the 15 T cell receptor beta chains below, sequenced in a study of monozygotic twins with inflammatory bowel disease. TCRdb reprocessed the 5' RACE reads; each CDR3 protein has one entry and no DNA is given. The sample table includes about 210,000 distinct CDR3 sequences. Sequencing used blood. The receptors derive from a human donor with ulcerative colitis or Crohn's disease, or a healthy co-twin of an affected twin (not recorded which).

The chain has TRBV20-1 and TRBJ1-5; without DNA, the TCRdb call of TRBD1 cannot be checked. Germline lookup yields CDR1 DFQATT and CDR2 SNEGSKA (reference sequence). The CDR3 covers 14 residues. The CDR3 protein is CSAGDRGSNQPQHF.

CDR3 region: CATSARGGYNEQFF. V and J are TRBV24-1 and TRBJ2-1; TCRdb proposes TRBD2, but this gene call is untestable without DNA. Germline V CDR1 and CDR2: KGHDR, SFDVKD. The CDR3 length is 14 residues.

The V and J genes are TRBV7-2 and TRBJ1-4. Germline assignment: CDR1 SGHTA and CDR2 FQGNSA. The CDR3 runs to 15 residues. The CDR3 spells CASSESGGRLKKLFF.

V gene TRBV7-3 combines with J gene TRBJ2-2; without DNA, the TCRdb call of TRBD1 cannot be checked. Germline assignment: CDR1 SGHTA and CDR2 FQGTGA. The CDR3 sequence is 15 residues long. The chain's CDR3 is CASSWGARNTGELFF. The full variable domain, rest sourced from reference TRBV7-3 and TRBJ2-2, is GAGVSQTPSNKVTEKGKYVELRCDPISGHTALYWYRQSLGQGPEFLIYFQGTGAADDSGLPNDRFFAVRPEGSVSTLKIQRTERGDSAVYLCASSWGARNTGELFFGEGSRLTVL.

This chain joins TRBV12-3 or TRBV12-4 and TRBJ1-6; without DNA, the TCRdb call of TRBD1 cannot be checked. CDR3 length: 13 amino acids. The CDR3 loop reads CASKGREYSPLHF.

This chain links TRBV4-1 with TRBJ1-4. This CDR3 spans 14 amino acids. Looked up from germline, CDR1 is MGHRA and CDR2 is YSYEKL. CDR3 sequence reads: CASSLRMRDEKLFF.

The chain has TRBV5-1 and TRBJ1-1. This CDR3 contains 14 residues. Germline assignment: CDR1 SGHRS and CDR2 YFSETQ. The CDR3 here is CASSLEHGNTEAFF.

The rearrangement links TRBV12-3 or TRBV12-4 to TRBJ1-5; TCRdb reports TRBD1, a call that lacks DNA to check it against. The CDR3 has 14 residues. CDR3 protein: CASSFGTPRQPQHF.

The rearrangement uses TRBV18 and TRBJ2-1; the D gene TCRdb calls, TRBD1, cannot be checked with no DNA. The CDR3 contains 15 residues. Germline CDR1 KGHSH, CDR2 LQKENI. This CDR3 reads CASSPRDRGPNEQFF.

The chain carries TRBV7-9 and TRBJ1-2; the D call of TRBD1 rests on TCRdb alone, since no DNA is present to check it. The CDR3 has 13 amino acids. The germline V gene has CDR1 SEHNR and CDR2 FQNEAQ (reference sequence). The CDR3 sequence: CASSLGSPAGYTF.

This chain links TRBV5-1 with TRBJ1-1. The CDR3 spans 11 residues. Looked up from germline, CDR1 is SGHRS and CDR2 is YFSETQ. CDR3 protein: CASRENTEAFF.

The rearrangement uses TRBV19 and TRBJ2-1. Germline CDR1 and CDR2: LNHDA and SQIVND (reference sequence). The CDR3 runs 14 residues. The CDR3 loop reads CASSMLGPYNEQFF.

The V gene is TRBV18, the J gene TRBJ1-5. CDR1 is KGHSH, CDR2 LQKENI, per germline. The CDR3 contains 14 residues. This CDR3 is CASSHRNSNQPQHF.

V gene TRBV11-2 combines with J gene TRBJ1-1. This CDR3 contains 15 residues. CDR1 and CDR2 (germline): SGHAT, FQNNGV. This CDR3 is CASSLDSVMNTEAFF. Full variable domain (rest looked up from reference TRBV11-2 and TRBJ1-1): EAGVAQSPRYKIIEKRQSVAFWCNPISGHATLYWYQQILGQGPKLLIQFQNNGVVDDSQLPKDRFSAERLKGVDSTLKIQPAKLEDSAVYLCASSLDSVMNTEAFFGQGTRLTVV.

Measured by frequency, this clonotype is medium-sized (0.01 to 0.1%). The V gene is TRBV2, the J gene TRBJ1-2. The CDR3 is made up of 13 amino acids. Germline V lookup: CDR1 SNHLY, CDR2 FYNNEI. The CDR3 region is CASSVIGGAGYTF. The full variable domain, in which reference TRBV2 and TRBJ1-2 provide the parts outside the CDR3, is EPEVTQTPSHQVTQMGQEVILRCVPISNHLYFYWYRQILGQKVEFLVSFYNNEISEKSEIFDDQFSVERPDGSNFTLKIRSTKLEDSAMYFCASSVIGGAGYTFGSGTRLTVV.